Listed here is a single TCR beta chain. Its antigen remains unknown. The primer mix had 60 Vbeta and 13 Jbeta primers. Here immunoSEQ multiplex PCR was the method, and the copy in TCRdb shows in-frame clones only, minus some. This sample carries approximately 200,000 clones, around 85% of them seen once, and the ten largest clones take about 2.3%. The data belong to a study of cytomegalovirus exposure and HLA in healthy donors. The germline gives CDR1 MDHEN, CDR2 SYDVKM. The V segment lost 4 bases and the J segment 4 bases; nucleotides outside the gene matches: 7. This CDR3 spans 15 amino acids. Study-wide results and caveats: The authors later linked a missense DCLRE1C variant to TCR beta V- and J-gene trimming. TCR beta V segments were, for the most part, productive about 87% or about 30% of the time in an earlier analysis. Rare TCR sequences predominated, though certain public TCRs were found in many donors.

The V and J genes are TRBV28 and TRBJ1-3, with 7 bases fitting TRBD1. This receptor was identified in a woman in her forties or fifties in good health and CMV-seronegative. What was sequenced was PBMCs. This CDR3 reads CASSSHRGRGNTIYF. The CDR3 DNA reads as TGTGCCAGCAGTTCCCACAGGGGTCGGGGAAACACCATATATTTT.